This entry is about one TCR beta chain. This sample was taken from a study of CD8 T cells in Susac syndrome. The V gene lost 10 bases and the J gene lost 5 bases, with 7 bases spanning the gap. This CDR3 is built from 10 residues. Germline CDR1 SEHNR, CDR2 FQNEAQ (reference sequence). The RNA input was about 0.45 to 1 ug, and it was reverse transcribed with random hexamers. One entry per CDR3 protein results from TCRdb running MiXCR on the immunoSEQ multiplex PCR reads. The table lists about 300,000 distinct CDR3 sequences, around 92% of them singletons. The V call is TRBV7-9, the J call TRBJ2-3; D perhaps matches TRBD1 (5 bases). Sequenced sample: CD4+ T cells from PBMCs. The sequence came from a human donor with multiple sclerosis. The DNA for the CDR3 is TGTGCCACCCAGGGAGATACGCAGTATTTT. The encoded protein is CATQGDTQYF.